The source of this T cell receptor (beta chain) is a study of T cells expressing NK-cell markers (dated by TCRdb to the early 2020s). Some background on the complete study: Three sorted T-cell subsets (CD3+CD56+NKG2C+, CD3+CD56+NKG2C- and CD3+CD56-NKG2C+) from 8 or 9 donors had their TCR beta-chain repertoires profiled. Among the eight sequenced donors, only one was HCMV-seronegative, while the other seven were HCMV-seropositive. The eight sequenced donors were randomly selected healthy volunteers, three men and five women. The libraries were sequenced on Illumina HiSeq 2000/2500, MiSeq or NextSeq, producing 2 x 150 bp reads.

HCMV serostatus was determined by detecting HCMV-specific IgG in serum with a commercial ELISA kit. Ficoll density gradient centrifugation was used to isolate peripheral blood mononuclear cells from blood. In regard to this clonotype: Its antigen is not yet known.

Overall study results and their limits: In roughly 6 donors, the dominant CD3+CD56+NKG2C+ clonotypes were found to rank among the top 10 CD8+ clonotypes and to make up 1.0-7.0% of CD8+ T cells. Those dominant clonotypes were again the most abundant among CD3+CD56-NKG2C+ cells in a handful of donors, at about 25-65%. Whether the expanded NKG2C-expressing T cell clones were specific for HCMV antigens remained unclear.

Counted from cysteine to phenylalanine, this CDR3 has 14 amino acids. No DNA is recorded. The germline V gene provides CDR1 SGHRS and CDR2 YFSETQ. This sample was sequenced with an Illumina HiSeq 2000. The TCR beta cDNA libraries were made using 5'RACE template switching, a step that added both a universal primer site and unique molecular identifiers. cDNA synthesis was primed from the TCR beta constant segment and was followed by two successive PCR amplification steps. The authors' analysis ran thus. MIGEC was used to demultiplex reads and group the reads by UMI, and MiTCR was used to assemble and quantify clonotypes. Only TCR cDNA sequences supported by at least two reads were kept to exclude erroneous sequences. Downstream repertoire analysis used the tcR package, and clonotypes were matched across fractions by CDR3 nucleotide sequence plus V segment. Antigen specificity was annotated against VDJdb with VDJmatch, allowing one amino acid substitution in CDR3. One entry per CDR3 protein sequence results from the TCRdb reprocessing of the reads, with DNA left out. V and J calls and clone size were set by TCRdb, not the authors. For this sample, the table gives some 500,000 distinct CDR3 sequences. The ten largest clonotypes hold 1.4% of the sample.

The rearranged chain carries TRBV5-1 and TRBJ1-6. Sequencing was done on a sample of blood T cells: a sorted CD56 or NKG2C T cell subset, CD4+ or CD8+ T cells, or bulk PBMC T cells (not recorded which). This clonotype was sampled from a woman between 50 and 59 years old in good health. Donor details come from another sample of the same person, matched by shared clones. The CDR3 protein is CASSFDLYNSPLHF.